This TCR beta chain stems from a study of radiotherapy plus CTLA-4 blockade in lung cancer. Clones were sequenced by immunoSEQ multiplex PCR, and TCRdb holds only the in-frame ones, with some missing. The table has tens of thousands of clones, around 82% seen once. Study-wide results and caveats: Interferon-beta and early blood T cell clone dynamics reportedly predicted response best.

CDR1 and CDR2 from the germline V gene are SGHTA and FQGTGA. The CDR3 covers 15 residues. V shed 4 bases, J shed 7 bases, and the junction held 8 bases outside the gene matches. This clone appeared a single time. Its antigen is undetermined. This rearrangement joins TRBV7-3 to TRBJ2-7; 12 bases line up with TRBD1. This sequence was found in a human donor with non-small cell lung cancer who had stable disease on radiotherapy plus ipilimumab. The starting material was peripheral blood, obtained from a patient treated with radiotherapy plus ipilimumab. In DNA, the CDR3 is TGTGCCAGCAGCTCAGACCGGGACAGGGGGCAAGAGCAGTACTTC. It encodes CASSSDRDRGQEQYF.